The rows below give T cell receptor beta chains drawn from one sample of a study of T-cell reconstitution after alpha-beta-depleted transplantation in children. MiXCR was run by TCRdb on the PCR reads, yielding one entry per CDR3 protein. The sample lists around 96,000 distinct CDR3 sequences, 12% occurring once. The sequencing here drew on PBMCs from the stem cell graft donor, taken from the stem cell graft. These receptor sequences come from a human donor who donated a stem cell graft to a child with inherited bone marrow failure. Each CDR3 is given with its conserved first and last residue. Each record gives: clone size, D gene, V gene, J gene, CDR3 protein, CDR3 DNA. A D gene is named only where the DNA matches it firmly. Clone sizes are given selectively: once, few, many, or a class where the clone is expanded.

>many|-|TRBV27|TRBJ2-3
CASSPYRQGLTDTQYF
TGTGCCAGCAGTCCGTACCGACAGGGACTCACAGATACGCAGTATTTT
>many|-|TRBV5-1|TRBJ2-5
CASSVSPSFPGDSETQYF
TGCGCCAGCAGCGTAAGTCCTTCATTCCCGGGAGATTCGGAGACCCAGTACTTC
>many|TRBD1|TRBV12-3/TRBV12-4|TRBJ1-5
CASSLKFTGDQPQHF
TGTGCCAGCAGTTTAAAATTTACAGGGGATCAGCCCCAGCATTTT
>-|-|TRBV7-7|TRBJ2-2
CASSLGGRRSGGELFF
TGTGCCAGCAGCTTAGGGGGACGGAGGAGCGGCGGGGAGCTGTTTTTT
>many|-|TRBV6-5|TRBJ2-5
CASSYSTIETQYF
TGTGCCAGCAGTTACTCGACCATTGAGACCCAGTACTTC
>many|TRBD1|TRBV7-9|TRBJ1-1
CASGLQGEAFF
TGTGCCAGCGGATTACAGGGGGAAGCTTTCTTT
>many|-|TRBV27|TRBJ2-2
CASRRGGFGERTGELFF
TGTGCCAGCAGGCGTGGTGGGTTCGGGGAGCGCACCGGGGAGCTGTTTTTT
>few|-|TRBV5-1|TRBJ2-2
CASRRQGGNTGELFF
TGCGCCAGCCGCCGACAGGGAGGGAACACCGGGGAGCTGTTTTTT
>many|TRBD1|TRBV4-2|TRBJ2-2
CASSQGRTGVEELFF
TGTGCCAGCAGCCAAGGCAGGACAGGGGTAGAGGAGCTGTTTTTT
>many|-|TRBV27|TRBJ1-1
CASSLGGGPHGNTEAFF
TGTGCCAGCAGTTTAGGTGGGGGGCCTCACGGGAACACTGAAGCTTTCTTT
>few|-|TRBV2|TRBJ1-2
CASSGGNYGYTF
TGTGCCAGCAGTGGCGGGAACTATGGCTACACCTTC
>many|TRBD1|TRBV5-1|TRBJ2-1
CASSLVLQGGNEQFF
TGCGCCAGCAGCTTAGTACTACAGGGGGGCAATGAGCAGTTCTTC
>many|-|TRBV4-3|TRBJ2-2
CATRRGLNTGELFF
TGCGCCACGCGGCGAGGGCTAAACACCGGGGAGCTGTTTTTT
>many|-|TRBV5-1|TRBJ1-2
CASSLLGGVDGYTF
TGCGCCAGCAGCTTGCTAGGGGGAGTTGACGGCTACACCTTC
>many|-|TRBV2|TRBJ2-6
CATDTTGANVLTF
TGTGCCACAGATACAACTGGGGCCAACGTCCTGACTTTC
>few|-|TRBV7-7|TRBJ2-7
CASSPGIAYEQYF
TGTGCTAGCAGCCCCGGGATAGCCTACGAGCAGTACTTC
>few|TRBD2|TRBV10-3|TRBJ2-1
CAISESGRERDNEQFF
TGTGCCATCAGTGAGTCGGGGCGGGAGAGGGACAATGAGCAGTTCTTC
>many|TRBD2|TRBV12-3/TRBV12-4|TRBJ2-1
CASRGLSGGGVYEQFF
TGTGCCAGCAGGGGACTTAGCGGGGGGGGAGTATATGAGCAGTTCTTC
>many|-|TRBV20-1|TRBJ2-7
CSASPGAATYEQYF
TGCAGTGCCAGCCCGGGGGCGGCGACCTACGAGCAGTACTTC
>many|-|TRBV4-2|TRBJ2-1
CASSQDRREQFF
TGTGCCAGCAGCCAAGATCGTAGAGAGCAGTTCTTC
>many|TRBD2|TRBV20-1|TRBJ2-7
CSARDPVSGSYEQYF
TGCAGTGCTAGAGATCCAGTTAGCGGGAGCTACGAGCAGTACTTC
>many|-|TRBV5-5|TRBJ1-1
CASSLTGVNTEAFF
TGTGCCAGCAGCTTGACGGGAGTGAACACTGAAGCTTTCTTT
>few|TRBD1|TRBV24-1|TRBJ2-5
CATSGQGDSQETQYF
TGTGCCACCAGTGGACAGGGGGATTCCCAAGAGACCCAGTACTTC
>-|TRBD2|TRBV3-1|TRBJ2-2
CAFWGLAGDQNTGELFF
TGTGCCTTTTGGGGGCTAGCGGGGGACCAAAACACCGGGGAGCTGTTTTTT
>many|-|TRBV14|TRBJ1-1
CASSQKGTMNTEAFF
TGTGCCAGCAGCCAAAAGGGGACGATGAACACTGAAGCTTTCTTT
>many|-|TRBV5-1|TRBJ2-5
CASSLDGDPETQYF
TGCGCCAGCAGCTTGGACGGGGATCCAGAGACCCAGTACTTC
>many|TRBD2|TRBV20-1|TRBJ2-3
CSAVGLAGLDTQYF
TGCAGTGCCGTCGGACTAGCGGGACTAGATACGCAGTATTTT
>many|-|TRBV7-2|TRBJ1-5
CASSYDRTTQPQHF
TGTGCCAGCAGTTATGACAGGACGACTCAGCCCCAGCATTTT
>many|-|TRBV10-3|TRBJ2-7
CAISELPHRTAGEQYF
TGTGCCATCAGTGAGCTCCCGCATCGAACCGCGGGAGAGCAGTACTTC
>many|TRBD1|TRBV4-2|TRBJ2-5
CASSQPGQGKETQYF
TGTGCCAGCAGCCAACCGGGACAGGGGAAAGAGACCCAGTACTTC
>many|TRBD2|TRBV5-1|TRBJ2-1
CASSLLAGENNEQFF
TGCGCCAGCAGCTTACTAGCGGGAGAGAACAATGAGCAGTTCTTC
>many|TRBD2|TRBV20-1|TRBJ2-5
CSANRGGEETQYF
TGCAGTGCGAACCGGGGGGGCGAGGAGACCCAGTACTTC
>-|TRBD1|TRBV30|TRBJ2-1
CAWKLGTGVSEQFF
TGTGCCTGGAAGCTCGGGACAGGGGTAAGCGAGCAGTTCTTC
>many|-|TRBV6-2/TRBV6-3|TRBJ2-3
CASSRGDTQYF
TGTGCCAGCAGTAGGGGAGATACGCAGTATTTT
>many|TRBD1|TRBV5-1|TRBJ1-6
CASSGTGTGYNSPLHF
TGCGCCAGCAGCGGCACCGGGACAGGCTATAATTCACCCCTCCACTTT
>many|-|TRBV24-1|TRBJ2-1
CATSVGGGGSYNEQFF
TGTGCCACCAGTGTAGGTGGAGGGGGCTCCTACAATGAGCAGTTCTTC
>-|-|TRBV18|TRBJ2-5
CASSPLPRTPETQYF
TGTGCCAGCTCACCACTCCCCAGGACGCCAGAGACCCAGTACTTC
>many|-|TRBV5-1|TRBJ2-1
CASSLIVSENNEQFF
TGCGCCAGCAGCTTGATCGTTAGCGAGAACAATGAGCAGTTCTTC
>-|-|TRBV12-3/TRBV12-4|TRBJ1-1
CASSSRYMNTEAFF
TGTGCCAGCAGCTCCAGATACATGAACACTGAAGCTTTCTTT
>-|-|TRBV28|TRBJ1-5
CASSLTFSNQPQHF
TGTGCCAGCAGTTTAACGTTCAGCAATCAGCCCCAGCATTTT